Sequencing of this T cell receptor beta chain was carried out in a study of cytomegalovirus exposure and HLA in healthy donors (TCRdb year 2017). Background for the entire study: An earlier analysis of 550 to 700 of the donors reported about 250 Gb of sequence data and 100 million to 130 million unique TCR beta sequences from 150 million to 200 million T cells. Approximately 310 gigabases of sequencing data and 80 million or so unique TCR sequences were included in an early release covering several hundred HLA-typed donors. Of the 300 to 500 genotyped donors, 65% to 90% were placed in the genetic ancestry cluster associated with self-reported Caucasian donors. The study aimed to test whether cataloging public T cell receptors could reveal signatures of past pathogen exposure. The study profiled the T cell repertoires of hundreds of subjects by immunosequencing and related them to cytomegalovirus serostatus. A separate validation cohort of 100 to 150 different subjects was used in addition to the approximately 610-subject first cohort. High-throughput TCR immunosequencing, statistical association of individual TCRs with disease status, and machine learning were combined to predict cytomegalovirus infection status. A later analysis re-examined previously published TCR beta repertoires from 600 to 700 donors and added high-resolution HLA genotyping to investigate patterns of TCR occurrence. Rather than using new phenotypic data, the later analysis identified candidate immune exposures from TCR beta sequences and from how often those sequences occurred across donors. An earlier analysis of roughly 600 of the donors used high-throughput TCR beta sequencing to judge whether each TCR beta V gene segment behaved as functional or pseudogenic. Donor age, sex, ethnicity and CMV serostatus were collected together with the repertoire data. A later genetic analysis used genome-wide SNP genotypes for about three fifths of the 666 donors, treating that subset as a discovery cohort. All discovery cohort repertoires had been generated on a single sequencing platform. HLA typing included class I and class II loci at four-digit resolution. The number of typed donors differed by locus: about 629-640 for A, B, C, DRB1 and DQB1; about 520 for DQA1; around 580 for DPA1; and about 450 for DPB1. Roughly 5 DR-DQ haplotypes were handled as single units for association and clustering, since linkage in the cohort was strong. Among 300 to 450 genotyped donors of the cohort, an average of around 240,000 unique TCR beta nucleotide sequences were sequenced per donor, 15% to 20% of them non-productive.

The CDR3 holds 14 amino acids from the cysteine to the phenylalanine. The only DNA kept is the CDR3, 42 bases in frame from the first base. According to the germline V gene, CDR1 reads MNHNS and CDR2 reads SASEGT. V is cut back by 5 bases and J by 6 bases, with 4 bases in the junction unmatched. Preparation of the library involved the immunoSEQ multiplex PCR assay. A mixture of 60 forward primers for TCR Vbeta segments and 13 reverse primers for TCR Jbeta segments was used in the multiplex PCR. A multiplex PCR assay on genomic DNA amplified the CDR3 region of rearranged TCR beta genes. On the Illumina HiSeq System, the amplified TCR beta libraries were sequenced as 87-base-pair reads. The original methods were these. A later analysis counted some 74 million unique TCR beta chains across the approximately 700 repertoires, and some 11 million of these chains were shared by at least two donors. Raw reads were error-corrected and collapsed into unique sequences with a nearest-neighbor algorithm that merged closely related sequences to remove PCR and sequencing errors. CDR3 sequences were aligned to IMGT reference sequences to assign V, D and J gene segments. For a sequence to be retained, at least a six-nucleotide match to both a V gene segment and a J gene segment was required. Rearrangements were classified as productive when the CDR3 lacked stop codons and remained in frame with V and J, and all other rearrangements were classified as non-productive. CDR3 was defined according to IMGT convention as the region running from the second conserved V-encoded cysteine to the conserved J-encoded phenylalanine. The earlier analysis of about 620 of the donors excluded sequences that lacked an unambiguous match to a single V gene segment. In an earlier analysis of some 590 of the donors, a V segment was called functional when productive rearrangements were above 56.7%, and segregating when the standard deviation between donors exceeded 5%. A statistical classification framework was built to diagnose cytomegalovirus status from the catalog of TCR beta chain sequences. In a later analysis, V and J genes were assigned by comparing TCR nucleotide sequences against IMGT/GENE-DB human TR gene sequences. In a later analysis, CDR3 sequences and most-parsimonious VDJ recombination scenarios were assigned using the TCRdist pipeline. In a later analysis, each TCR beta chain was defined by its CDR3 amino acid sequence together with its V-gene family, and reads lacking a unique V-gene family were excluded. In a later analysis, 450 to 600 highly shared, low-generation-probability nucleotide sequences were removed to address suspected cross-contamination and a sequencing artifact. For each public chain, a later analysis derived a clonal expansion index from normalized ranks of inferred template counts within each repertoire. Generation probabilities in a later analysis came from a VDJ recombination model fitted to out-of-frame rearrangements, and those results were checked against IGoR. Hypergeometric tests were used in a later analysis to score TCR-TCR, TCR-HLA and TCR-CMV co-occurrence, with a repertoire-size bias correction applied to the TCR pairs. In a later analysis, false discovery rates were estimated by permuting HLA or CMV assignments 20 times. In a later analysis, co-occurring TCRs were grouped using DBSCAN, with TCRdist sequence similarity added in when clustering inside HLA-allele-positive subsets. Repertoires with fewer than 30,000 or more than 120,000 public chains, plus five repertoires with anomalous nucleotide sharing, were excluded from co-occurrence clustering. TCRdb provides this immuneACCESS table in a form limited to in-frame rearrangements. Some clones are lacking; in checked studies, under half of them reflect an unresolved V gene, and why the rest are absent is not known. D and trimming were read from the DNA, whereas the V and J calls and clone size are those reported in that table. For this sample the table gives about 130,000 clones, of which 70% to 80% were detected only once. Clones ranked in the top ten supply 1.8% of the sample.

Overall study results and their limits: Cytomegalovirus status was reported to be diagnosed by the classifier with high specificity and sensitivity in both the original and validation cohorts. A later analysis reported that several top co-occurrence clusters appeared linked to parvovirus B19, influenza, CMV and Epstein-Barr virus. A later analysis found that TCR association rates varied across HLA loci, with DRB1 alleles showing the most associated TCRs and HLA-C alleles the fewest. Compared with the approximately 700-donor mean, donors in an Asian-associated ancestry cluster had fewer N-insertions in productive TCRs, according to a later genetic analysis. Three of the identified cytomegalovirus-associated TCR beta chains were confirmed in vitro to be specific for cytomegalovirus antigens. Strong co-occurrence of HLA alleles, especially DR and DQ, made assigning TCR associations to individual alleles difficult. Linkage disequilibrium might explain the correlated functional status among segregating V segments, but an unknown experimental factor could not be excluded. A later analysis found that most CMV-associated TCR beta chains appeared HLA-restricted, with HLA associations seemingly driven largely by CMV exposure. Sequencing depth was assumed to be roughly uniform across donors in the presence/absence analyses, though that assumption may not hold. It was suggested by the authors that the approach could potentially be generalized to other disease states and immunological phenotypes. Because HLA typing was missing for some donors at each locus, association tests included only the typed subset. The study listed 150 to 200 TCR beta chains as associated with cytomegalovirus. Immune exposure information for the cohort was limited to CMV serostatus. Some IMGT-functional V segments, including TRBV6-2 and TRBV6-3, could not be distinguished by the 87-base-pair reads and were therefore excluded. Specific HLA alleles were associated with 18,000 or so TCR beta sequences at a false discovery rate of 0.05 in a later analysis. Broadly in line with IMGT annotations, most TCR beta V segments showed up in productive rearrangements about 87% or about 30% of the time in an earlier analysis of a few hundred of the donors. A later analysis found that HLA-associated TCR beta chains were more clonally expanded and had lower generation probabilities than equally common non-associated chains. A group of highly shared sequence variants was considered likely to be a technical artifact of the sequencing pipeline. Over 15 rarely observed V segments, including chromosome 9 orphons, were excluded from the earlier analysis of about 600 of the donors because counts were too low. The cohort was sequenced for TCR beta chains only, and without alpha or paired-chain data the features that could be detected were limited. A further reported finding was that TCR beta sequences accurately predicted the HLA-A and HLA-B alleles for most subjects in the first cohort. Most TCR sequences were seen in very few donors, while some public TCRs were found in many individuals. A later genetic analysis associated a missense DCLRE1C variant with V-gene and J-gene trimming of TCR beta chains, and an independent cohort replicated the association.

In regard to this clone: No antigen is known for it. Base-call qualities are not available, and no considerably larger clone is one nucleotide away.

The cohort was made up of around 720 healthy bone marrow donors. Cohort members were all nominally healthy when sampled, although unrecorded immune exposures were likely present. The donor tested CMV seropositive and was one of the 289 seropositive cohort members. Every donor gave a peripheral blood sample, and the peripheral blood mononuclear cells from that sample were used for TCR beta sequencing. Genomic DNA was extracted from the blood cell samples with the Qiagen DNeasy Blood Extraction Kit. This clonotype originated in a female donor in good health and CMV-seropositive. This chain joins TRBV6-1 to TRBJ2-4, with 10 junctional bases fitting TRBD2. Material: PBMCs. The nucleotide sequence is given as TGTGCCAGCAGTTCTAGCGGGGGCGGAAACATTCAGTACTTC. This codes for CASSSSGGGNIQYF.